This T cell receptor (beta chain) stems from a study of T cells in Graves' hyperthyroidism and ophthalmopathy. Study-wide results and caveats: Stable hyperthyroidism was told apart from ophthalmopathy by a model built on 13 V-J features.

The germline V gene has CDR1 SGHTA and CDR2 FQGTGA. V lost 0 bases and J 5 bases, leaving 25 bases between the germline ends. The CDR3 is 19 residues long. Based on clinical symptoms, serum thyroxine and TRAb, thyroid ultrasound and orbital computed tomography, diagnoses were reached. PBMCs were sourced from more than 9 ml fresh peripheral blood. RNA transcripts gave rise to amplified TCR beta CDR3 regions. The primer set for the first-round RT-PCR of the TCR CDR3 was HTBI. TCRdb re-analysed the multiplex PCR reads in MiXCR, keeping a single row per CDR3 protein. The table shows a few hundred thousand distinct CDR3 sequences, with around a sixth occurring only once. Ten or more counts support this clonotype. Its antigen is not identified.

The TCR comes from a man aged 18 to 29 with Graves' ophthalmopathy. The chain couples TRBV7-3 to TRBJ2-5; maybe TRBD2 (6 bases). Material for sequencing was blood. The CDR3 protein is CASSLTGGLASGRTETQYF. The CDR3 region has the DNA TGTGCCAGCAGCTTAACGGGCGGGCTAGCATCCGGGAGAACGGAGACCCAGTACTTC.